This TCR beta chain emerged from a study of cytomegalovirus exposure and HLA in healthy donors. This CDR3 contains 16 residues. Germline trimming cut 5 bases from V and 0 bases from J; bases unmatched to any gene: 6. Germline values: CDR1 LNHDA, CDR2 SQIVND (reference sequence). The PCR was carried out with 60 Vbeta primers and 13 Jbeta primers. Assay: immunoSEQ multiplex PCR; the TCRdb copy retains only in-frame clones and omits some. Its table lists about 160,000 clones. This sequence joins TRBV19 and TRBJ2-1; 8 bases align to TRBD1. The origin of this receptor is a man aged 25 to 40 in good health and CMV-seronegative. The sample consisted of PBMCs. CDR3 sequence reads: CASSPRTGTSYNEQFF. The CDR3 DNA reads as TGTGCCAGTAGTCCTCGGACAGGGACCTCCTACAATGAGCAGTTCTTC.